This T cell receptor (beta chain) was sequenced for a study of T cell responses to AZD1222 COVID-19 vaccine. Some clones are missing from TCRdb's copy, which holds only in-frame ones; the method was immunoSEQ multiplex PCR. The table has approximately 100,000 clones, roughly nine tenths seen once. Germline values: CDR1 GTSNPN, CDR2 SVGIG (reference sequence). Trimming removed 3 bases from V and 7 bases from J, with 15 bases in between. The CDR3 spans 13 residues. The specimen was peripheral blood, collected on day 0 of AZD1222 vaccination. The source is an adult in good health. V and J are TRBV30 and TRBJ1-2; D is perhaps TRBD1 (5 bases). CDR3 region: CAWSPGPTRGYTF. The CDR3 bases are TGTGCCTGGAGCCCGGGACCGACCCGTGGCTACACCTTC.